The rows below give T cell receptor beta chains drawn from one sample of a study of CD4+ T cells in melanoma. The assay was immunoSEQ multiplex PCR, and TCRdb's table has in-frame clones only and misses some. The sample records fewer than 150,000 clones, about nine tenths being singletons. These receptors were taken from a human donor with melanoma. CDR3s include the opening cysteine and the closing phenylalanine or tryptophan. Each record gives: D gene, J gene, V gene, clone size, CDR3 DNA, CDR3 protein. D genes are given only for firm matches. Only part of the rows carry a size: once, few, many, or a class if the clone is expanded.

d_call: TRBD2
j_call: TRBJ2-2
v_call: TRBV5-1
clone_size: .
cdr3_nt: TGCGCCAGCAGCTTGTTAGCGGGGGCTTCCACCGGGGAGCTGTTTTTT
cdr3_aa: CASSLLAGASTGELFF

d_call: .
j_call: TRBJ1-4
v_call: TRBV18
clone_size: .
cdr3_nt: TGTGCCAGCTCACCAACCGGGGGACTTGCAACTAATGAAAAACTGTTTTTT
cdr3_aa: CASSPTGGLATNEKLFF

d_call: .
j_call: TRBJ2-7
v_call: TRBV6-1
clone_size: once
cdr3_nt: TGTGCCAGCAGTGAAACAGGGTCTACCTACGAGCAGTACTTC
cdr3_aa: CASSETGSTYEQYF

d_call: .
j_call: TRBJ1-2
v_call: TRBV5-1
clone_size: .
cdr3_nt: TGCGCCAGCAGCTTGGGGGCAGGACCGGGTGGCTACACCTTC
cdr3_aa: CASSLGAGPGGYTF

d_call: .
j_call: TRBJ1-1
v_call: TRBV5-1
clone_size: .
cdr3_nt: TGCGCCAGCAGCCAGGATGTAAACACTGAAGCTTTCTTT
cdr3_aa: CASSQDVNTEAFF

d_call: TRBD2
j_call: TRBJ2-2
v_call: TRBV5-4
clone_size: .
cdr3_nt: TGTGCCAGCAGCTTTAGCGGGGGGCCGAACACGAACACCGGGGAGCTGTTTTTT
cdr3_aa: CASSFSGGPNTNTGELFF

d_call: .
j_call: TRBJ2-3
v_call: TRBV5-1
clone_size: .
cdr3_nt: TGCGCCAGTACCGGGGGCAGCAACACAGATACGCAGTATTTT
cdr3_aa: CASTGGSNTDTQYF

d_call: .
j_call: TRBJ2-3
v_call: TRBV9
clone_size: .
cdr3_nt: TGTGCCAGCAGCGTAGGAGTCGGGCAAGATACGCAGTATTTT
cdr3_aa: CASSVGVGQDTQYF

d_call: .
j_call: TRBJ2-7
v_call: TRBV29-1
clone_size: .
cdr3_nt: TGCAGCGTTGTCGAGGGGGGCAGGAGCTACGAGCAGTACTTC
cdr3_aa: CSVVEGGRSYEQYF

d_call: .
j_call: TRBJ1-6
v_call: TRBV19
clone_size: once
cdr3_nt: TGTGCCAGTAGTATAGGGGTTGGCCTAAATTCACCCCTCCACTTT
cdr3_aa: CASSIGVGLNSPLHF

d_call: TRBD2
j_call: TRBJ2-2
v_call: TRBV12-5
clone_size: .
cdr3_nt: TGTGCTAGTGGTTCCCTACTAGCGGGGGACAACACCGGGGAGCTGTTTTTT
cdr3_aa: CASGSLLAGDNTGELFF

d_call: TRBD1
j_call: TRBJ2-1
v_call: TRBV19
clone_size: .
cdr3_nt: TGTGCCAGTAGTATAGGAGCTAGGACAGGACCCCAGTTCTTC
cdr3_aa: CASSIGARTGPQFF

d_call: .
j_call: TRBJ2-1
v_call: TRBV18
clone_size: .
cdr3_nt: TGTGCCAGCTCACCATTACCACAGGGCGTCTACAATGAGCAGTTCTTC
cdr3_aa: CASSPLPQGVYNEQFF

d_call: TRBD2
j_call: TRBJ2-1
v_call: TRBV6-5
clone_size: .
cdr3_nt: TGTGCCAGCTCTAGGAGCGGGGGGGCCTACAATGAGCAGTTCTTC
cdr3_aa: CASSRSGGAYNEQFF

d_call: .
j_call: TRBJ1-5
v_call: TRBV12-5
clone_size: .
cdr3_nt: TGTGCTAGTGGTTTGGTACTCGCGCAGGGTGGACAGCCCCAGCATTTT
cdr3_aa: CASGLVLAQGGQPQHF

d_call: TRBD1
j_call: TRBJ1-1
v_call: TRBV6-4
clone_size: .
cdr3_nt: TGTGCCAGCAAAGGGACAGGGACGGACACTGAAGCTTTCTTT
cdr3_aa: CASKGTGTDTEAFF

d_call: .
j_call: TRBJ2-4
v_call: TRBV6-4
clone_size: .
cdr3_nt: TGTGCCAGCAGTGACGGGGGGAGAGGGGACATTCAGTACTTC
cdr3_aa: CASSDGGRGDIQYF

d_call: .
j_call: TRBJ1-1
v_call: TRBV27
clone_size: .
cdr3_nt: TGTGCCAGCAGTTTAACCCGGAAGAACACTGAAGCTTTCTTT
cdr3_aa: CASSLTRKNTEAFF

d_call: .
j_call: TRBJ1-1
v_call: TRBV6-5
clone_size: .
cdr3_nt: TGTGCCAGCAGTTACGGAATTGAGGGATTGAACACTGAAGCTTTCTTT
cdr3_aa: CASSYGIEGLNTEAFF

d_call: .
j_call: TRBJ2-2
v_call: TRBV19
clone_size: .
cdr3_nt: TGTGCCAGTAGCCCCCGGACACCTTACACCGGGGAGCTGTTTTTT
cdr3_aa: CASSPRTPYTGELFF

d_call: TRBD1
j_call: TRBJ1-3
v_call: TRBV18
clone_size: .
cdr3_nt: TGTGCCAGCTCAAAGGGACAGGGGAACACCATATATTTT
cdr3_aa: CASSKGQGNTIYF

d_call: TRBD1
j_call: TRBJ1-1
v_call: TRBV5-1
clone_size: .
cdr3_nt: TGCGCCAGCAGCTTGGAGCAGGGGGCGGCGGGTTCTGACACTGAAGCTTTCTTT
cdr3_aa: CASSLEQGAAGSDTEAFF

d_call: .
j_call: TRBJ2-5
v_call: TRBV11-2
clone_size: .
cdr3_nt: TGTGCCAGCAGCTTACGGCAGGGTGTAGAGACCCAGTACTTC
cdr3_aa: CASSLRQGVETQYF

d_call: .
j_call: TRBJ2-1
v_call: TRBV2
clone_size: once
cdr3_nt: TGTGCCAGCGCGGTAGGGGAGGTCAATGAGCAGTTCTTC
cdr3_aa: CASAVGEVNEQFF

d_call: .
j_call: TRBJ2-2
v_call: TRBV10-2
clone_size: .
cdr3_nt: TGCGCCAGCGGGTTACATGGTGACACCGGGGAGCTGTTTTTT
cdr3_aa: CASGLHGDTGELFF

d_call: .
j_call: TRBJ1-4
v_call: TRBV7-3
clone_size: .
cdr3_nt: TGTGCCAGCTTAGGGCGGCGGTTCGATGAAAAACTGTTTTTT
cdr3_aa: CASLGRRFDEKLFF

d_call: TRBD1
j_call: TRBJ2-7
v_call: TRBV28
clone_size: .
cdr3_nt: TGTGCCAGCAGTTTCCGGGACAGGGCCTACGAGCAGTACTTC
cdr3_aa: CASSFRDRAYEQYF

d_call: TRBD1
j_call: TRBJ1-1
v_call: TRBV11-2
clone_size: .
cdr3_nt: TGTGCCAGCAGCCGGACAGGGGGCACTGAAGCTTTCTTT
cdr3_aa: CASSRTGGTEAFF

d_call: TRBD2
j_call: TRBJ2-1
v_call: TRBV6-7
clone_size: few
cdr3_nt: TGTGCCAGCAGAGCCCCTTCGGGGGGACGTTACAATGAGCAGTTCTTC
cdr3_aa: CASRAPSGGRYNEQFF

d_call: TRBD1
j_call: TRBJ1-2
v_call: TRBV25-1
clone_size: .
cdr3_nt: TGTGCCAGCAGAGAGGACAGGGGCGGTGGCTACACCTTC
cdr3_aa: CASREDRGGGYTF

d_call: .
j_call: TRBJ1-6
v_call: TRBV7-9
clone_size: few
cdr3_nt: TGTGCCAGCAGCCTAGGGGATGAAGGGAATTCACCCCTCCACTTT
cdr3_aa: CASSLGDEGNSPLHF

d_call: .
j_call: TRBJ2-7
v_call: TRBV18
clone_size: once
cdr3_nt: TGTGCCAGCTCACCTGGTGTCAGCTACGAGCAGTACTTC
cdr3_aa: CASSPGVSYEQYF

d_call: TRBD2
j_call: TRBJ2-1
v_call: TRBV7-6
clone_size: .
cdr3_nt: TGTGCCAGCAGCCGCTCTCGGGGGGGCTCCTACAATGAGCAGTTCTTC
cdr3_aa: CASSRSRGGSYNEQFF

d_call: .
j_call: TRBJ1-6
v_call: TRBV11-2
clone_size: .
cdr3_nt: TGTGCCAGCAGCCGGGACACTAATTCACCCCTCCACTTT
cdr3_aa: CASSRDTNSPLHF

d_call: .
j_call: TRBJ2-1
v_call: TRBV18
clone_size: .
cdr3_nt: TGTGCCAGCTCACCGGCATTCTACAATGAGCAGTTCTTC
cdr3_aa: CASSPAFYNEQFF

d_call: .
j_call: TRBJ2-1
v_call: TRBV6-1
clone_size: .
cdr3_nt: TGTGCCAGCAGCCGGGGGTTCGGCGAGCAGTTCTTC
cdr3_aa: CASSRGFGEQFF

d_call: TRBD1
j_call: TRBJ2-2
v_call: TRBV29-1
clone_size: .
cdr3_nt: TGCAGCGTTAGCCGGACAGGGGATACCGGGGAGCTGTTTTTT
cdr3_aa: CSVSRTGDTGELFF

d_call: TRBD1
j_call: TRBJ2-5
v_call: TRBV5-4
clone_size: .
cdr3_nt: TGTGCCAGCAGCTCTGACAGGGAAGAGACCCAGTACTTC
cdr3_aa: CASSSDREETQYF

d_call: .
j_call: TRBJ1-1
v_call: TRBV28
clone_size: .
cdr3_nt: TGTGCCAGCTTAGCTCGGTTCACTGAAGCTTTCTTT
cdr3_aa: CASLARFTEAFF

d_call: .
j_call: TRBJ2-2
v_call: TRBV30
clone_size: .
cdr3_nt: TGTGCCTACGCCCACGGAAGAGACGGGGAGCTGTTTTTT
cdr3_aa: CAYAHGRDGELFF

d_call: .
j_call: TRBJ1-2
v_call: TRBV5-1
clone_size: .
cdr3_nt: TGCGCCAGCAGCTTGGACAGGAGAAACTATGGCTACACCTTC
cdr3_aa: CASSLDRRNYGYTF

d_call: .
j_call: TRBJ1-1
v_call: TRBV16
clone_size: .
cdr3_nt: TGTGCCAGCAGCCAATCTTGGCAGGGCTCCGAAGCTTTCTTT
cdr3_aa: CASSQSWQGSEAFF

d_call: .
j_call: TRBJ1-4
v_call: TRBV19
clone_size: .
cdr3_nt: TGTGCCAGTAGTATAATCAGGGAAAAACTGTTTTTT
cdr3_aa: CASSIIREKLFF

d_call: TRBD1
j_call: TRBJ1-3
v_call: TRBV9
clone_size: .
cdr3_nt: TGTGCCAGCAGCAGAGGGGGCCTCGAAAACACCATATATTTT
cdr3_aa: CASSRGGLENTIYF

d_call: .
j_call: TRBJ2-1
v_call: TRBV15
clone_size: .
cdr3_nt: TGTGCCACCAGCAGAGATCTGGGCTCCTACAATGAGCAGTTCTTC
cdr3_aa: CATSRDLGSYNEQFF

d_call: .
j_call: TRBJ1-2
v_call: TRBV15
clone_size: once
cdr3_nt: TGTGCCACCAGCAGAGATGGACGGGGCGGGTACTATGGCTACACCTTC
cdr3_aa: CATSRDGRGGYYGYTF

d_call: .
j_call: TRBJ2-7
v_call: TRBV11-2
clone_size: .
cdr3_nt: TGTGCCAGCAGCTTGGAAAGGGCCTCCTACGAGCAGTACTTC
cdr3_aa: CASSLERASYEQYF

d_call: .
j_call: TRBJ1-5
v_call: TRBV28
clone_size: .
cdr3_nt: TGTGCCAGCAGCGAGAGCAATCAGCCCCAGCATTTT
cdr3_aa: CASSESNQPQHF

d_call: TRBD1
j_call: TRBJ2-3
v_call: TRBV18
clone_size: .
cdr3_nt: TGTGCCAGCTCACCACAGAACAGGGGGAGCACAGATACGCAGTATTTT
cdr3_aa: CASSPQNRGSTDTQYF

d_call: .
j_call: TRBJ2-2
v_call: TRBV18
clone_size: .
cdr3_nt: TGTGCCAGCTCACCAGTCGCTGACAGTACCGGGGAGCTGTTTTTT
cdr3_aa: CASSPVADSTGELFF

d_call: .
j_call: TRBJ2-1
v_call: TRBV7-2
clone_size: .
cdr3_nt: TGTGCCAGCAGCTCTCCCTTAGCGTTCAAAGAGCAGTTCTTC
cdr3_aa: CASSSPLAFKEQFF

d_call: .
j_call: TRBJ1-2
v_call: TRBV5-1
clone_size: .
cdr3_nt: TGCGCCAGCAGCTACCTACAGGGTAACTATGGCTACACCTTC
cdr3_aa: CASSYLQGNYGYTF

d_call: TRBD2
j_call: TRBJ2-3
v_call: TRBV4-1
clone_size: .
cdr3_nt: TGCGCCAGCACTAGTAGCGGGGGGTTCACAGATACGCAGTATTTT
cdr3_aa: CASTSSGGFTDTQYF

d_call: TRBD2
j_call: TRBJ2-7
v_call: TRBV4-2
clone_size: .
cdr3_nt: TGTGCCAGCAGCCCAACTAGCGAAAGTAGGTACGAGCAGTACTTC
cdr3_aa: CASSPTSESRYEQYF

d_call: .
j_call: TRBJ1-1
v_call: TRBV6-6
clone_size: once
cdr3_nt: TGTGCCAGCAGTACCGGGCTCCCCCCCGCTTTCTTT
cdr3_aa: CASSTGLPPAFF

d_call: .
j_call: TRBJ2-6
v_call: TRBV5-1
clone_size: .
cdr3_nt: TGCGCCAGCAGCTTGTCACCGTCCGCTGGGGCCAACGTCCTGACTTTC
cdr3_aa: CASSLSPSAGANVLTF

d_call: .
j_call: TRBJ1-4
v_call: TRBV9
clone_size: .
cdr3_nt: TGTGCCAGCAGCGTTGGGGGGATGGGTGAAAAACTGTTTTTT
cdr3_aa: CASSVGGMGEKLFF

d_call: .
j_call: TRBJ2-4
v_call: TRBV6-5
clone_size: .
cdr3_nt: TGTGCCAGCAGAACACAGGGACCCAAAAACATTCAGTACTTC
cdr3_aa: CASRTQGPKNIQYF